The rows below give T cell receptor beta chains drawn from one sample of a study of OX40 agonist ivuxolimab in advanced cancers. The protocol was immunoSEQ multiplex PCR, while the TCRdb copy is restricted to in-frame clones and leaves out a portion. The sample includes about 86,000 clones, 90% to 95% of them seen just once. Sample: CD4+ or CD8+ T cells sorted from blood, taken in a trial of the OX40 agonist ivuxolimab. The origin of the receptors is an adult with an advanced solid tumor such as melanoma, head and neck, liver or kidney cancer. Both conserved end residues are part of each CDR3. D genes are given only for firm matches. Only part of the rows carry a size: once, few, many, or a class if the clone is expanded.

once,TRBJ1-5,13,TRBV6-5,NA,CASSASGPQPQHF,TGTGCCAGCAGTGCCTCGGGACCGCAGCCCCAGCATTTT
NA,TRBJ2-1,17,TRBV5-6,NA,CASSLLPGGPGFNEQFF,TGTGCCAGCAGCTTACTACCCGGAGGGCCGGGATTCAATGAGCAGTTCTTC
NA,TRBJ1-1,14,TRBV18,NA,CASSPPDGFTEAFF,TGTGCCAGCTCACCTCCAGACGGGTTTACTGAAGCTTTCTTT
NA,TRBJ2-4,13,TRBV7-2,TRBD1,CASSPQGRSIQYF,TGTGCCAGCAGCCCACAGGGGCGGAGCATTCAGTACTTC
NA,TRBJ2-2,14,TRBV6-6,NA,CATPGPLETGELFF,TGTGCCACGCCGGGCCCCTTGGAGACCGGGGAGCTGTTTTTT
NA,TRBJ2-7,15,TRBV28,TRBD1,CAITGTGGRFYEQYF,TGTGCCATAACCGGGACAGGGGGTAGATTCTACGAGCAGTACTTC
NA,TRBJ2-1,16,TRBV18,NA,CASSPGAGTALNEQFF,TGTGCCAGCTCACCCGGGGCGGGGACAGCCTTAAATGAGCAGTTCTTC
NA,TRBJ2-1,13,TRBV18,NA,CASSPPNGNEQFF,TGTGCCAGCTCACCCCCCAACGGCAATGAGCAGTTCTTC
NA,TRBJ2-3,16,TRBV6-6,TRBD2,CASSPGGSSSPDTQYF,TGTGCCAGCAGCCCCGGGGGGTCCTCGTCCCCAGATACGCAGTATTTT
once,TRBJ2-3,13,TRBV11-2,NA,CASSLEPQGPQYF,TGTGCCAGCAGCTTAGAACCCCAGGGCCCACAGTATTTT
NA,TRBJ2-7,14,TRBV5-1,NA,CASSLDRLVEEQYF,TGCGCCAGCAGCTTGGACAGGTTGGTGGAAGAGCAGTACTTC
NA,TRBJ1-2,13,TRBV7-3,NA,CASSDETGYGYTF,TGTGCCAGCAGCGACGAGACAGGCTACGGCTACACCTTC
few,TRBJ2-1,16,TRBV5-4,NA,CASSPAPGATYNEQFF,TGTGCCAGCAGCCCCGCCCCGGGGGCGACCTACAATGAGCAGTTCTTC
NA,TRBJ2-3,16,TRBV7-3,TRBD1,CASSTFQGASTDTQYF,TGTGCCAGCAGCACGTTCCAGGGGGCTAGCACAGATACGCAGTATTTT
NA,TRBJ1-5,12,TRBV28,NA,CASRVSNQPQHF,TGTGCCAGCAGAGTTAGCAATCAGCCCCAGCATTTT
NA,TRBJ1-5,14,TRBV19,TRBD1,CASSTQTGGQPQHF,TGTGCCAGTAGTACCCAAACAGGGGGGCAGCCCCAGCATTTT
NA,TRBJ1-5,15,TRBV28,NA,CASSPGTIGGQPQHF,TGTGCCAGCAGTCCCGGGACAATTGGCGGTCAGCCCCAGCATTTT
NA,TRBJ2-3,14,TRBV5-4,NA,CASRPLDGTDTQYF,TGTGCCAGCAGGCCGCTGGATGGCACAGATACGCAGTATTTT
NA,TRBJ2-5,14,TRBV5-6,TRBD2,CASSQGLAGETQYF,TGTGCCAGCAGCCAGGGACTAGCGGGAGAGACCCAGTACTTC
NA,TRBJ2-7,16,TRBV30,TRBD2,CASTGLAGRPSYEQYF,TGTGCCTCCACCGGACTAGCGGGTCGACCTTCCTACGAGCAGTACTTC
NA,TRBJ2-3,17,TRBV30,TRBD2,CAWRGPGLAGGTDTQYF,TGTGCCTGGCGCGGACCGGGACTAGCGGGAGGCACAGATACGCAGTATTTT
NA,TRBJ2-2,14,TRBV5-1,NA,CASTSQGNTGELFF,TGCGCCAGCACCTCACAGGGAAACACCGGGGAGCTGTTTTTT
NA,TRBJ2-1,14,TRBV5-1,NA,CASSLGEFHNEQFF,TGCGCCAGCAGCTTGGGGGAGTTCCACAATGAGCAGTTCTTC
NA,TRBJ1-3,12,TRBV19,NA,CASGPLGNTIYF,TGTGCCTCTGGTCCGCTCGGAAACACCATATATTTT
NA,TRBJ2-7,12,TRBV6-5,TRBD2,CASSYGGDQQYF,TGTGCCAGCAGTTACGGGGGGGACCAGCAGTACTTC
NA,TRBJ2-5,15,TRBV18,NA,CASSPIAESGETQYF,TGTGCCAGCTCACCAATCGCGGAGTCAGGAGAGACCCAGTACTTC
few,TRBJ2-3,15,TRBV27,NA,CASSLRLRSTDTQYF,TGTGCCAGCAGTTTACGACTCAGGAGCACAGATACGCAGTATTTT
NA,TRBJ2-5,15,TRBV11-2,NA,CASSSLRDNQETQYF,TGTGCCAGCAGCTCTCTCCGGGACAACCAAGAGACCCAGTACTTC
NA,TRBJ2-5,15,TRBV11-2,TRBD1,CASSQKTGLMETQYF,TGTGCCAGCAGCCAAAAGACAGGGCTGATGGAGACCCAGTACTTC
NA,TRBJ2-2,16,TRBV4-1,NA,CASSFRGGSDTGELFF,TGCGCCAGCAGCTTCAGGGGGGGGAGCGACACCGGGGAGCTGTTTTTT
NA,TRBJ1-2,14,TRBV29-1,NA,CSVAPTGGDIGYTF,TGCAGCGTTGCCCCTACCGGGGGCGATATTGGCTACACCTTC
few,TRBJ2-7,15,TRBV6-5,TRBD1,CASSSSGQGGSEQYF,TGTGCCAGCAGTTCCTCGGGACAGGGGGGGAGCGAGCAGTACTTC
NA,TRBJ2-3,16,TRBV6-5,TRBD1,CASSYSGTGGRDTQYF,TGTGCCAGCAGTTATTCCGGGACAGGGGGCAGAGATACGCAGTATTTT
NA,TRBJ1-4,14,TRBV18,NA,CASSLLTTSEKLFF,TGTGCCAGCTCACTTCTCACAACTAGTGAAAAACTGTTTTTT
NA,TRBJ2-1,15,TRBV2,NA,CASSGLGGGGNEQFF,TGTGCCAGCAGTGGACTGGGAGGGGGCGGGAATGAGCAGTTCTTC
NA,TRBJ2-3,10,TRBV9,NA,CASYKDTQYF,TGTGCCAGCTATAAAGATACGCAGTATTTT
NA,TRBJ2-7,14,TRBV28,NA,CASSLVGLIREQYF,TGTGCCAGCAGTTTAGTGGGACTGATACGAGAGCAGTACTTC
NA,TRBJ2-7,16,TRBV11-2,TRBD2,CASSRFPSGRKYEQYF,TGTGCCAGCAGCCGATTCCCTAGCGGGAGAAAATACGAGCAGTACTTC
NA,TRBJ2-2,15,TRBV29-1,NA,CSVVQGGGNTGELFF,TGCAGCGTGGTCCAGGGAGGCGGGAACACCGGGGAGCTGTTTTTT
NA,TRBJ2-7,16,TRBV28,NA,CASSPPTGTPGYEQYF,TGTGCCAGCAGTCCCCCCACAGGTACCCCTGGTTACGAGCAGTACTTC
once,TRBJ2-7,15,TRBV7-2,NA,CASSLDGLRSAEQYF,TGTGCCAGCAGCTTAGACGGCTTGCGGAGTGCGGAGCAGTACTTC
few,TRBJ1-2,14,TRBV7-2,NA,CASSPLPRNGGYTF,TGTGCCAGCAGCCCTTTGCCCAGGAATGGTGGCTACACCTTC
NA,TRBJ2-5,12,TRBV29-1,NA,CSGGRAGETQYF,TGCAGCGGTGGTAGGGCAGGCGAGACCCAGTACTTC
NA,TRBJ2-7,15,TRBV6-5,NA,CASSPSGGLTYEQYF,TGTGCCAGCAGCCCCTCCGGGGGGCTTACCTACGAGCAGTACTTC
few,TRBJ2-5,14,TRBV2,NA,CASSDSLAQETQYF,TGTGCCAGCAGTGATTCATTAGCTCAAGAGACCCAGTACTTC
NA,TRBJ2-7,13,TRBV30,NA,CAWSGLRNYEQYF,TGTGCCTGGAGTGGACTAAGAAACTACGAGCAGTACTTC
NA,TRBJ2-1,16,TRBV18,NA,CASSGRTSSSYNEQFF,TGTGCCAGCTCAGGCAGGACGTCAAGCTCCTACAATGAGCAGTTCTTC
NA,TRBJ2-1,14,TRBV5-1,NA,CASTAQSSYNEQFF,TGCGCCAGCACTGCTCAAAGCTCCTACAATGAGCAGTTCTTC
NA,TRBJ2-7,10,TRBV27,NA,CASGFGEQYF,TGTGCCAGCGGATTTGGGGAGCAGTACTTC
NA,TRBJ1-4,14,TRBV6-5,NA,CASRTAGTNEKLFF,TGTGCCAGCCGTACCGCCGGGACTAATGAAAAACTGTTTTTT
NA,TRBJ2-7,18,TRBV10-1,TRBD2,CASNAPGQGLAETYEQYF,TGCGCCAGCAATGCCCCGGGACAGGGACTAGCGGAAACCTACGAGCAGTACTTC
NA,TRBJ2-7,12,TRBV2,TRBD2,CASSRLAYEQYF,TGTGCCAGCAGCCGACTAGCGTACGAGCAGTACTTC
NA,TRBJ1-1,12,TRBV6-6,TRBD1,CAGGTANTEAFF,TGTGCCGGCGGGACAGCGAACACTGAAGCTTTCTTT
NA,TRBJ2-7,14,TRBV18,NA,CASSLQGSPYEQYF,TGTGCCAGCTCACTCCAGGGTTCCCCCTACGAGCAGTACTTC